This TCR beta chain is drawn from a study of blood T cell repertoires in COVID-19. Study background: Both acute and convalescent COVID-19 samples were obtained from the United States, Italy and Spain. The analysed material was cDNA or gDNA that came from T cells, B-cell-depleted T cells, or PBMCs.

Trimming cost V 3 bases and J 4 bases, with 7 bases left between them. CDR3 length: 13 residues. Original handling: Reference gene primer amplification yielded estimated nucleated cell counts. The protocol was immunoSEQ multiplex PCR, while the TCRdb copy is restricted to in-frame clones and leaves out a portion. V, J and clone size are those of that table, while D and trimming were read from the DNA. This sample has about 160,000 clones; over 80% occur once, and the top ten carry 2.9%. J is TRBJ2-1 and V is TRBV12-3 or TRBV12-4; no clear D gene. Sequencing input: peripheral blood. The sequence was collected from an older woman with acute or convalescent COVID-19. The CDR3 region is CASSFLTYNEQFF. The CDR3 coding sequence is TGTGCCAGCAGTTTTTTGACTTACAATGAGCAGTTCTTC.